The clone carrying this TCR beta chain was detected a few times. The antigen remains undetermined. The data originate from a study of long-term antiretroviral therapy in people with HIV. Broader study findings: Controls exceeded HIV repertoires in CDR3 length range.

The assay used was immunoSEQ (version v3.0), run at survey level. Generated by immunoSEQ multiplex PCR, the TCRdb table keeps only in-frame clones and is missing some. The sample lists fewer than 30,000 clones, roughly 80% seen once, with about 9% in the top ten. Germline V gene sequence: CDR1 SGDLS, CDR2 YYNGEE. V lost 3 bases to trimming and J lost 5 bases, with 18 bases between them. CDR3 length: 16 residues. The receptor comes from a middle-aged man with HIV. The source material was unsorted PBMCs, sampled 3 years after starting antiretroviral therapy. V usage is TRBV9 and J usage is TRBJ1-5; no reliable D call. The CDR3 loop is CASSESGNSKDQPQHF. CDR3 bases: TGTGCCAGCAGCGAAAGTGGGAATTCGAAAGATCAGCCCCAGCATTTT.